These 28 T cell receptor beta chains share one sample of origin, sequenced in a study of T cells after posttransplantation cyclophosphamide. Measured with immunoSEQ multiplex PCR; TCRdb has only the in-frame clones, and not every one. The sample includes about 11,000 clones, none of them occurring once. Busulfan-fludarabine conditioning, marrow transplant, and cyclophosphamide on days +3 and +4 were administered. The specimen comprised PBMCs, sampled after allogeneic stem cell transplant with posttransplant cyclophosphamide. Source of these receptors: a female patient aged 40-50 years who received an allogeneic stem cell transplant from a related donor, was CMV-positive, and had no GVHD. Some T cells may be transferred from the graft donor.

This clone was observed many times. The V and J genes are TRBV29-1 and TRBJ2-2; 7 positions match TRBD1. The CDR3 is 14 amino acids. The germline V gene encodes CDR1 SQVTM and CDR2 ANQGSEA. With V trimmed by 7 bases and J by 0 bases, 5 bases remained unmatched. The CDR3 here is CSASGTANTGELFF. Here the CDR3 DNA reads TGCAGCGCTTCCGGGACAGCGAACACCGGGGAGCTGTTTTTT.

This clone came up a few times. It is likely a read error: a sequence one base away is far more abundant. CDR3 sequence (DNA): TGTGCCAGCAGCTCAGAGGGACAGGGGATCTACGAGCAGTTCTTC. Translating gives CASSSEGQGIYEQFF. The genes are TRBV9 and TRBJ2-7; 10 nucleotides line up with TRBD1. TRBJ2-1 matches the DNA end more closely, so the J call is doubtful. The CDR3 loop spans 15 amino acids. Germline V gives CDR1 SGDLS, CDR2 YYNGEE.

This clone was recorded many times. This chain uses TRBV5-1 with TRBJ2-7; 16 bases match TRBD2. This CDR3 comprises 18 residues. The germline gives CDR1 SGHRS, CDR2 YFSETQ. J was trimmed by 2 bases and V by 4 bases; bases with no gene match: 9. As DNA, the CDR3 is TGCGCCAGCAGCAGGACCGGGACTAGCGGGGGGGCCGCCTACGAGCAGTACTTC. It yields the protein CASSRTGTSGGAAYEQYF.

This clone occurred many times. V is TRBV5-1 and J is TRBJ2-1, with 10 positions matching TRBD2. The germline V gene has CDR1 SGHRS and CDR2 YFSETQ. This CDR3 is built from 18 residues. With V trimmed by 3 bases and J by 3 bases, 12 bases remained unmatched. The DNA of the CDR3 is TGCGCCAGCAGCTGGGGACTAGCGACTAATCCTCTCTACAATGAGCAGTTCTTC. Translation: CASSWGLATNPLYNEQFF.

This clone occurred many times. The chain combines TRBV5-1 with TRBJ1-2; the match to TRBD1 covers 10 bases. CDR1 and CDR2 from the germline V gene are SGHRS and YFSETQ. This CDR3 has 15 residues. J gave up 8 bases and V 2 bases, and 9 bases lay outside the gene matches. CDR3 loop: CASSFGQGGMGGYTF. In nucleotides, the CDR3 is TGCGCCAGCAGCTTCGGACAGGGGGGAATGGGAGGCTACACCTTC.

This clone was counted ten times or more. The chain has TRBV7-2 and TRBJ2-7; 9 nucleotides line up with TRBD1. The CDR3 totals 13 residues. The ends lost 8 bases at V and 4 bases at J; junction bases unmatched: 6. Germline lookup yields CDR1 SGHTA and CDR2 FQGNSA. CDR3 loop: CASATGGSYEQYF. In DNA form, the CDR3 reads TGTGCCAGCGCAACAGGGGGCAGTTACGAGCAGTACTTC.

This clone was counted a few times. This chain connects TRBV29-1 to TRBJ1-2, with D hard to call. Germline CDR1 is SQVTM and CDR2 is ANQGSEA. Trimming removed 3 bases from V and 7 bases from J, with 15 bases in between. This CDR3 is 13 amino acids long. In DNA, the CDR3 is TGCAGCGTTGATGACGGACTTCTTGGTGGCTACACCTTC. Translated, it gives CSVDDGLLGGYTF.

In its sample, this clone was seen many times. The V call is TRBV1, the J call TRBJ2-1; the DNA was not used to check the table's D call, TRBD2. TRBV1 corresponds to a pseudogene. The CDR3 has 15 amino acids. The CDR3 coding sequence is TGCACCAGCAGCCAAGTGGGACTAGCCTACAATGAGCAGTTCTTC. Protein: CTSSQVGLAYNEQFF.

This clone came up many times. V is TRBV27 and J is TRBJ2-7, with unresolved D. Per the germline V gene, CDR1 is MNHEY and CDR2 is SMNVEV (reference sequence). Trimming left V 5 bases short and J 3 bases short, with 11 bases between. The CDR3 has 13 residues. CDR3 residues: CASSAHTGYEQYF. CDR3 sequence (DNA): TGTGCCAGCAGTGCCCATACCGGCTACGAGCAGTACTTC.

This clone was detected many times. The chain has TRBV11-3 and TRBJ2-2; D unclear. Germline V gene sequence: CDR1 SGHNT, CDR2 YENEEA. Trimming left V 5 bases short and J 2 bases short, with 12 bases between. This CDR3 is 15 amino acids long. Here the CDR3 reads CASSPISRNTGELFF. DNA for the CDR3: TGTGCCAGCAGCCCCATATCTAGAAACACCGGGGAGCTGTTTTTT. Based on the CDR3 plus reference TRBV11-3 and TRBJ2-2, the full variable domain is EAGVVQSPRYKIIEKKQPVAFWCNPISGHNTLYWYLQNLGQGPELLIRYENEEAVDDSQLPKDRFSAERLKGVDSTLKIQPAELGDSAVYLCASSPISRNTGELFFGEGSRLTVL.

This clone has ten or more counts. V is TRBV6-6 and J is TRBJ2-3, with 9 positions matching TRBD1. The CDR3 is 15 amino acids. V was pared by 5 bases and J by 6 bases, with 9 bases of the junction left unmatched. Germline CDR1 MNHNY, CDR2 SVGAGI (reference sequence). The CDR3 DNA follows: TGTGCCAGCAGTCGACCGACAGGGGGAAGCGATACGCAGTATTTT. It specifies CASSRPTGGSDTQYF.

This clone appeared a few times. The chain's CDR3 is CASSPLAVSSYEQYF. In nucleotides, the CDR3 is TGTGCCAGCAGCCCCCTAGCAGTGAGCTCCTACGAGCAGTACTTC. The chain has TRBV7-8 and TRBJ2-5; possible D gene TRBD2, 5 bases. The better agreement between TRBJ2-7 and the DNA end casts doubt on the J call. CDR1 is SGHVS and CDR2 is FQNEAQ in the germline V gene. The CDR3 extends over 15 amino acids.

This clone was observed at least ten times. The chain has TRBV19 and TRBJ2-2; 11 bases align to TRBD2. CDR1 is LNHDA, CDR2 SQIVND, per germline (reference sequence). V shed 3 bases and J 4 bases; nucleotides not matched to a gene: 13. The CDR3 has 19 residues. CDR3 nucleotide sequence: TGTGCCAGTAGTATCATGTTGGGACTAGCGGCCTCCTTCACCGGGGAGCTGTTTTTT. Its translation is CASSIMLGLAASFTGELFF.

This clone was counted at least ten times. The CDR3 loop reads CASSSGWGGQETQYF. CDR3 coding DNA: TGCGCCAGCAGCTCCGGGTGGGGGGGCCAAGAGACCCAGTACTTC. This sequence joins TRBV5-1 and TRBJ2-5, with 7 bases identical to TRBD2. The CDR3 is made up of 15 amino acids. V gave up 3 bases and J gave up 1 base; unmatched junction bases: 6. Germline assignment: CDR1 SGHRS and CDR2 YFSETQ.

Many counts were recorded for this clone. V usage is TRBV4-1 and J usage is TRBJ2-7; tentative D call: TRBD1 (6 bases). V dropped 3 bases and J dropped 2 bases, with 17 bases sitting between them. The CDR3 is made up of 16 amino acids. Germline V gene data show CDR1 as MGHRA and CDR2 as YSYEKL. The CDR3 sequence is CASSHQLTGKPYEQYF. The CDR3 DNA reads TGCGCCAGCAGCCACCAACTTACAGGGAAACCCTACGAGCAGTACTTC.

This clone was observed at least ten times. This chain connects TRBV5-8 to TRBJ1-2; D is possibly TRBD1 (6 bases). The CDR3 is 13 amino acids. Trimming shortened V by 3 bases and J by 3 bases, and 9 bases separated the two germline ends. Germline V CDR1 and CDR2: SGHTS, YDEGEE. The CDR3 sequence: CASSSQGYYGYTF. CDR3 nucleotides: TGTGCCAGCAGCTCACAGGGATACTATGGCTACACCTTC.

This clone was recorded many times. This chain uses TRBV27 with TRBJ1-2, with D unclear. Germline V gene lookup returns CDR1 MNHEY and CDR2 SMNVEV (reference sequence). The CDR3 has 14 amino acids. Trimming took 4 bases from V and 7 from J, leaving 16 bases between them. The CDR3 DNA is TGTGCCAGCAGTTCCCCCTACTTGAGGTCTGGCTACACCTTC. Encoded protein: CASSSPYLRSGYTF.

This clone was observed at least ten times. The chain joins TRBV28 to TRBJ1-5, with D unresolved. This CDR3 has 13 residues. Trimming pared 2 bases from V and 3 bases from J, leaving 5 bases between. Germline loops: CDR1 MDHEN, CDR2 SYDVKM. In DNA form, the CDR3 reads TGTGCCAGCAGTTTAGACACCAATCAGCCCCAGCATTTT. Its protein product is CASSLDTNQPQHF.

This clone has ten or more counts. This chain joins TRBV18 and TRBJ2-7, with 9 nucleotides matching TRBD2. Germline V gives CDR1 KGHSH, CDR2 LQKENI. V lost 3 bases and J lost 1; bases outside the gene matches: 1. The CDR3 is made up of 14 amino acids. The CDR3 coding sequence is TGTGCCAGCTCACCGCGGGAGGGTTCCTACGAGCAGTACTTC. Translated, it gives CASSPREGSYEQYF.

There are many counts of this clone. The chain employs TRBV5-4 and TRBJ2-3, with TRBD2 as a possible D gene (5 bases). There are 15 residues in the CDR3. The germline V gene encodes CDR1 SGHNT and CDR2 YYREEE (reference sequence). The germline V and J ends were trimmed by 3 bases and 2 bases, with 13 bases remaining between them. In nucleotides, the CDR3 is TGTGCCAGCAGCTCGACCGGACTTTTCACAGATACGCAGTATTTT. It yields the protein CASSSTGLFTDTQYF.

Ten or more counts support this clone. The chain links TRBV28 to TRBJ2-7; D possibly corresponds to TRBD1 (5 bases). The germline V gene encodes CDR1 MDHEN and CDR2 SYDVKM. The CDR3 consists of 15 residues. With 3 bases removed from V and 5 bases from J, the gap between germline ends came to 17 bases. Here the CDR3 DNA reads TGTGCCAGCAGTTTTCTCGGACAAATTATCCACGAGCAGTACTTC. This sequence encodes CASSFLGQIIHEQYF.

This clone was seen at least ten times. The chain has TRBV27 and TRBJ2-1, with TRBD2 identical over 8 bases. The germline V gene has CDR1 MNHEY and CDR2 SMNVEV (reference sequence). Germline trimming cut 8 bases from V and 9 bases from J; bases unmatched to any gene: 9. The CDR3 runs 13 residues. DNA of the CDR3: TGTGCCAGCCGTATGGCGGGAGGATCTGAGCAGTTCTTC. Protein: CASRMAGGSEQFF.

This clone occurred many times. V gene TRBV11-3 combines with J gene TRBJ2-7; maybe TRBD1 (5 bases). V was shortened by 4 bases and J by 5 bases, with 12 bases between the two germline ends. The germline CDR1 and CDR2 sequences are SGHNT and YENEEA. The CDR3 covers 13 residues. CDR3 nucleotides: TGTGCCAGCAGCTCTCAGGGTATCCACGAGCAGTACTTC. Its protein product is CASSSQGIHEQYF.

In its sample, this clone was seen many times. The chain uses TRBV28 and TRBJ2-1; TRBD2 matches at 11 bases. The CDR3 runs 16 residues. V was clipped by 5 bases and J by 5 bases; unmatched bases: 8. CDR1 MDHEN and CDR2 SYDVKM come from the germline V gene. The CDR3 here is CASSPPGLAANNEQFF. The CDR3 DNA sequence: TGTGCCAGCAGTCCTCCGGGACTAGCGGCGAACAATGAGCAGTTCTTC.

This clone was observed many times. The chain has TRBV7-2 and TRBJ2-1, with a weak D call TRBD2 (5 bases). Germline CDR1 and CDR2: SGHTA and FQGNSA. This CDR3 contains 17 residues. Trimming removed 3 bases from V and 0 bases from J, with 15 bases in between. CDR3 in amino acids: CASSFRRAESSYNEQFF. CDR3 DNA sequence: TGTGCCAGCAGCTTCAGGAGAGCGGAGAGCTCCTACAATGAGCAGTTCTTC.

At least ten counts were recorded for this clone. The chain couples TRBV28 to TRBJ2-7; maybe TRBD1 (6 bases). In germline, CDR1 is MDHEN, CDR2 SYDVKM. This CDR3 has 13 residues. Trimming shortened V by 6 bases and J by 7 bases, and 16 bases separated the two germline ends. This CDR3 is CASSLVGGGEQYF. As DNA, the CDR3 is TGTGCCAGCAGCCTGGTAGGGGGTGGGGAGCAGTACTTC. The full variable domain, rest sourced from reference TRBV28 and TRBJ2-7, is DVKVTQSSRYLVKRTGEKVFLECVQDMDHENMFWYRQDPGLGLRLIYFSYDVKMKEKGDIPEGYSVSREKKERFSLILESASTNQTSMYLCASSLVGGGEQYFGPGTRLTVT.

This clone was recorded at least ten times. The gene calls are TRBV4-1 and TRBJ2-7; 9 positions match TRBD1. The V gene's germline CDR1 is MGHRA and CDR2 YSYEKL. Losses at the gene ends were 5 bases for V and 5 bases for J; bases not matched to a gene: 16. There are 17 residues in the CDR3. The CDR3 bases are TGCGCCAGCAGCTTACTGTTGGCCGGGACAGGGCGGAACGAGCAGTACTTC. Encoded protein: CASSLLLAGTGRNEQYF.

This clone has at least ten counts. This chain joins TRBV18 and TRBJ1-1, with D hard to call. Trimming removed 2 bases at V and 1 base at J, with 26 bases between. Germline CDR1 KGHSH, CDR2 LQKENI. This CDR3 spans 20 amino acids. CDR3 sequence: CASSPFLLLSTAEENTEAFF. CDR3 nucleotide sequence: TGTGCCAGCTCACCATTTCTTCTTCTATCGACGGCCGAGGAGAACACTGAAGCTTTCTTT.